Described below is a single T cell receptor beta chain sequence and its context. The read terminates 3 residues before the CDR3 end, so the remaining end is supplied by the germline J gene. The V end lost 2 bases, the J end lost 3 bases, and 3 bases lay between the germline ends. This CDR3 is 11 amino acids long. Germline-derived CDR1 and CDR2 are SGHRS and YFSETQ. Sequencing used immunoSEQ multiplex PCR; TCRdb keeps in-frame clones, though not all of them. This sample's table reports 35,000 to 45,000 clones. Each participant carried one incident cervical HPV16 infection only. This specimen comes from a study of T cells in women clearing cervical HPV infection. Study details: For cases, blood was sampled a median approximately 150 days after lesion detection, interquartile range about 90 to 230 days.

The V gene is TRBV5-1, the J gene TRBJ2-7; D is unresolved. The source of this sequence is a woman between 18 and 75 years old with a cervical HPV16 infection that either progressed to CIN3+ or cleared (not recorded which). Sample: blood buffy coat. CDR3 region: CASSLHYEQYF. The sequenced part of the CDR3 DNA is TGCGCCAGCAGCTTACACTACGAG.